Each of the 9 T cell receptor beta chains below was sequenced from the same sample in a study of blood T cell repertoires in COVID-19 (dated by TCRdb to about 2020). Library preparation used the immunoSEQ multiplex PCR assay. TCRdb mirrors the immuneACCESS table, restricted to in-frame sequences. Some clones are absent from its copies; in checked studies, under half trace to an unresolved V gene, and the reason for the others is unknown. The sample table records about 220,000 clones; roughly 84% of these occur just once. The ten largest clones represent 3% to 3.5% of the sample. Sequencing used peripheral blood. The receptors here all came from a woman aged 25 to 39 who had recovered from COVID-19.

V is TRBV6-1 and J is TRBJ1-2, with D tentatively TRBD1 (5 bases). In germline, CDR1 is MNHNS, CDR2 SASEGT. Trimming stripped 3 bases from V and 10 bases from J, with 15 bases between. This CDR3 is built from 13 residues. The DNA for the CDR3 is TGTGCCAGCAGTGAGGGTCGAACAGGAACCTACACCTTC. It translates to CASSEGRTGTYTF.

The chain joins TRBV6-5 to TRBJ1-2, with 9 bases lining up with TRBD1. With V trimmed by 5 bases and J by 7 bases, 8 bases remained unmatched. There are 14 residues in the CDR3. Germline V gene lookup returns CDR1 MNHEY and CDR2 SVGAGI. CDR3 DNA sequence: TGTGCCAGCAGTAAAACCGGGACAGGGACTGGCTACACCTTC. Translation gives CASSKTGTGTGYTF.

The chain links TRBV5-1 to TRBJ2-2, with TRBD2 matching 13 bases. V shed 4 bases and J 4 bases; nucleotides not matched to a gene: 10. The CDR3 sequence is 18 residues long. CDR1 and CDR2 from the germline V gene are SGHRS and YFSETQ. The CDR3 coding sequence is TGCGCCAGCAGCACACTAGCGGGAGGGCCAAAGCTCACCGGGGAGCTGTTTTTT. This gives the protein CASSTLAGGPKLTGELFF.

This clone came up a few times. CDR3 amino acids: CATSRDEGTNTEAFF. In DNA form, the CDR3 reads TGTGCCACCAGCAGAGATGAGGGTACGAACACTGAAGCTTTCTTT. This sequence joins TRBV15 and TRBJ1-1; D is uncertain. Germline lookup yields CDR1 LNHNV and CDR2 YYDKDF (reference sequence). Trimming took 0 bases from V and 1 from J, leaving 9 bases between them. The CDR3 is 15 amino acids.

This chain connects TRBV10-3 to TRBJ2-2; D perhaps matches TRBD1 (5 bases). Trimming removed 4 bases at V and 0 bases at J, with 6 bases between. Per germline, CDR1 ENHRY and CDR2 SYGVKD. The CDR3 is 14 residues long. The CDR3 loop reads CAISVTANTGELFF. The CDR3 DNA is TGTGCCATCAGTGTGACAGCGAACACCGGGGAGCTGTTTTTT.

CDR3 nucleotide sequence: TGCGCCAGCAGCTCGGGACTAGCGGGAGGGCAGAGCAGCGCAGATACGCAGTATTTT. It specifies CASSSGLAGGQSSADTQYF. The rearrangement uses TRBV5-1 and TRBJ2-3; TRBD2 agrees at 16 bases. V was clipped by 3 bases and J by 4 bases; unmatched bases: 11. Germline V CDR1 and CDR2: SGHRS, YFSETQ. The CDR3 has 19 amino acids. The full variable domain, with the rest looked up from reference TRBV5-1 and TRBJ2-3, is KAGVTQTPRYLIKTRGQQVTLSCSPISGHRSVSWYQQTPGQGLQFLFEYFSETQRNKGNFPGRFSGRQFSNSRSEMNVSTLELGDSALYLCASSSGLAGGQSSADTQYFGPGTRLTVL.

The chain has TRBV7-3 and TRBJ1-1; D is perhaps TRBD1 (5 bases). V was shortened by 2 bases and J by 3 bases, with 10 bases between the two germline ends. The germline CDR1 and CDR2 sequences are SGHTA and FQGTGA. The CDR3 contains 14 residues. The CDR3 sequence is CASSLSGSDTEAFF. The CDR3 DNA reads TGTGCCAGCAGCTTATCAGGGTCTGACACTGAAGCTTTCTTT.

The V gene is TRBV30, the J gene TRBJ2-7; perhaps TRBD1 as D (5 bases). The V and J ends lost 4 bases and 2 bases respectively, with 6 bases between them. The germline V gene has CDR1 GTSNPN and CDR2 SVGIG (reference sequence). The CDR3 is made up of 11 amino acids. CDR3 in DNA: TGTGCCTGGAAAGGGGCCTACGAGCAGTACTTC. Its protein is CAWKGAYEQYF.

J is TRBJ1-1 and V is TRBV19, with 9 bases fitting TRBD1. V was clipped by 5 bases and J by 1 base; unmatched bases: 8. CDR1 and CDR2 (germline): LNHDA, SQIVND (reference sequence). This CDR3 has 16 amino acids. CDR3 loop: CASSPGQGSKNTEAFF. DNA for the CDR3: TGTGCCAGTAGTCCAGGACAGGGGAGTAAGAACACTGAAGCTTTCTTT.